This TCR beta chain was sequenced during a study of somatic mutations in cytotoxic T cells in rheumatoid arthritis. General study results and limits: CD8+ T-cell clonality did not differ significantly between rheumatoid arthritis patients and age-matched healthy controls.

The table came from immunoSEQ multiplex PCR; TCRdb's copy has only in-frame clones and leaves some out. The sample includes 18,000 or so clones, about four fifths of them seen just once. Per germline, CDR1 SGHNT and CDR2 YYREEE (reference sequence). This CDR3 region has 14 residues. Deletions cut 0 bases from V and 4 bases from J, with 11 bases between. With regard to this clone: Antigen unknown.

This sequence was found in an adult with rheumatoid arthritis. The chain links TRBV5-4 to TRBJ2-7, with TRBD1 as a possible D gene (6 bases). The sequenced material came from CD8+ T cells sorted from blood. The CDR3 protein is CASSLEDRSYEQYF. CDR3 nucleotide sequence: TGTGCCAGCAGCTTGGAGGACAGATCTTACGAGCAGTACTTC. The variable domain in full, with the rest retrieved from reference TRBV5-4 and TRBJ2-7, is ETGVTQSPTHLIKTRGQQVTLRCSSQSGHNTVSWYQQALGQGPQFIFQYYREEENGRGNFPPRFSGLQFPNYSSELNVNALELDDSALYLCASSLEDRSYEQYFGPGTRLTVT.